The clone carrying this T cell receptor (beta chain) was found many times. Its antigen is currently unknown. These data originate in a study of T cell repertoires in cytomegalovirus infection. This CDR3 spans 14 amino acids. Germline CDR1 and CDR2: SGHRS and YFSETQ. Trimming stripped 2 bases from V and 2 bases from J, with 7 bases between. TCRdb analysed the reads with MiXCR anew, one entry per CDR3 protein. The table has 700,000 to 850,000 distinct CDR3 sequences, 30% to 35% seen once. Sequenced material: cultured CD8+ T cells from PBMCs, taken from culture after CMV antigen stimulation. The sequence derives from a human donor in good health (CMV status not recorded). Some clones in this sample may be carry-over from other donors' samples. The chain combines TRBV5-1 with TRBJ1-4, with unresolved D. The CDR3 nucleotides read TGCGCCAGCAGCTTCGGAGGGACTAATGAAAAACTGTTTTTT. This encodes CASSFGGTNEKLFF.